This T cell receptor (beta chain) was identified during a study of identical twins. Points from the study as a whole: Conclusions came from cross-sectional statistical analysis, not from following the same donors. Twins showed weaker excess sharing in their beta out-of-frame sequences.

TCRdb itself ran the 5' RACE reads through MiXCR, one entry per CDR3 protein. The table has some 1,600,000 distinct CDR3 sequences, roughly a third seen once. As for this clonotype: The antigen is not known.

Germline CDR1 LGHNA, CDR2 YNFKEQ. The CDR3 is 16 residues long. V was pared by 0 bases and J by 3 bases, with 11 bases between. The receptor's source is a newborn girl in good health. V is TRBV4-2 and J is TRBJ1-4; possible D gene TRBD1, 6 bases. The sequencing sample was made of cord blood. The CDR3 reads CASSQDKAGANEKLFF. As DNA, the CDR3 is TGTGCCAGCAGCCAAGATAAGGCAGGGGCTAATGAAAAACTGTTTTTT.